This T cell receptor beta chain was observed in a study of a mutant IDH1 vaccine in newly diagnosed glioma (dated by TCRdb to the early 2020s). For the study in its entirety: Vaccination started 4-6 weeks after radiotherapy alone, or was given together with temozolomide cycles in the groups whose treatment included chemotherapy. Of the 30 or so patients who were treated, around 60% were male and around 40% were female, and the mean age was roughly 40 years. Prior to enrollment, standard therapy consisting of radiotherapy alone, temozolomide alone, or radiochemotherapy with temozolomide had been administered to patients, with the combination being received by most patients. Visit V12 was the week-35 safety follow-up and visit V13 was the week-47 end of study. Peripheral blood was drawn at six visits: V03 (baseline), V05, V07, V10, V12 and V13. Longitudinal TCRB deep sequencing was performed for roughly 25 treated patients wherever samples were available for exploratory analyses. Broad study findings and their caveats: Vaccine-induced immune responses across multiple MHC alleles were detected in 93.3% of patients. According to the authors, sample limitations meant that analyses of patient blood samples could not be reproduced. Pseudoprogression seemed to be unrelated to changes in the top peripheral T cell clonotypes found by TCRB sequencing. Selection of PBMC samples for TCRB deep sequencing was based on availability.

The meaning of the sample's time point label: week 47, end of study. Each vaccine dose was 300 ug of a 20-mer mutant IDH1 peptide in Montanide, given subcutaneously with topical imiquimod. Eight vaccinations were administered to patients in weeks 1, 3, 5, 7, 11, 15, 19 and 23, corresponding to visits V03 through V10. The donors had newly diagnosed IDH1-mutant astrocytomas of WHO grade 3 or 4 that showed loss of nuclear ATRX. The samples were drawn from NOA16, a multicentre, single-arm, open-label phase I trial in Germany that tested a mutant IDH1 peptide vaccine in humans for the first time. Genomic DNA for TCRB sequencing was extracted from EDTA blood using the DNeasy Blood and Tissue Kit. Library preparation employed the immunoSEQ multiplex PCR assay. The hsTCRB Kit was used according to the manufacturer's protocol to amplify rearranged TCR beta chain sequences. TCRB libraries were sequenced on an Illumina MiSeq. As for the authors' bioinformatics: The kit vendor's proprietary platform handled demultiplexing, trimming and gene mapping. Held by TCRdb, this immuneACCESS table contains in-frame sequences only and omits some clones. Under half of the omission traces to an unresolved V gene where checked; the cause of the rest is unknown. That table is the source of V, J and clone size, and D and trimming were worked out from the DNA. This sample is represented by roughly 13,000 clones; roughly 72% of them were singletons. The leading ten clones occupy approximately 4.1% of the sample.

CDR1 and CDR2 were assigned from the germline V gene (reference sequence) as MNHNY and SVGAGI. The CDR3 has 16 amino acids, counting the end cysteine and phenylalanine. Just the 48-base CDR3 DNA is kept, in frame starting at base 1. V and J are trimmed by 6 bases and 3 bases, and the gene matches miss 9 bases of the junction. Concerning this clone: Its cognate antigen has yet to be identified. Base qualities are not at hand, and no much larger clone is one base apart.

The TCR was taken from a woman in her thirties or forties with glioma. The V and J segments used are TRBV6-6 and TRBJ1-5, with 9 bases matching TRBD1. The starting material was PBMCs, obtained from a glioma patient whose treatment included an IDH1 peptide vaccine. This receptor carries the CDR3 CASRSHDRGDNQPQHF. The DNA sequence reads TGTGCCAGCAGATCCCACGACAGGGGGGACAATCAGCCCCAGCATTTT.